A selection of T cell receptor beta chains follows, all from one sample in a study of T cell responses to AZD1222 COVID-19 vaccine. Measured with immunoSEQ multiplex PCR; TCRdb has only the in-frame clones, and not every one. The sample lists approximately 67,000 clones, 80% to 90% seen once, with about 28% in the top ten. The starting material was peripheral blood, obtained 28 days after the second AZD1222 dose. These receptor sequences come from an adult who received the AZD1222 COVID-19 vaccine. CDR3s include the opening cysteine and the closing phenylalanine or tryptophan. The D gene is left open where the match is weak.

CASSLGPRVEGYGYTF | - | TRBJ1-2 | 16 | TRBV11-2
CASSPGIDFRPQHF | - | TRBJ1-5 | 14 | TRBV28
CASSPGRYTEAFF | - | TRBJ1-1 | 13 | TRBV11-2
CASKVRDRDNEQFF | TRBD1 | TRBJ2-1 | 14 | TRBV11-2
CSTSRGNTIYF | - | TRBJ1-3 | 11 | TRBV20-1
CASSLGWAGETYEQYF | TRBD2 | TRBJ2-7 | 16 | TRBV27
CASSKVGFPERRENYEQYF | - | TRBJ2-7 | 19 | TRBV21-1
CASSQDLAGVLPNEQFF | TRBD2 | TRBJ2-1 | 17 | TRBV3-1/TRBV3-2
CASGTENSPLHF | TRBD1 | TRBJ1-6 | 12 | TRBV7-9
CASLTRGNTIYF | - | TRBJ1-3 | 12 | TRBV7-9
CAISEATGNQPQHF | - | TRBJ1-5 | 14 | TRBV10-3
CASSDSGSHNEQFF | TRBD2 | TRBJ2-1 | 14 | TRBV9
CASIPGGAGDYEQYF | TRBD2 | TRBJ2-7 | 15 | TRBV28
CASSALTRENTGELFF | - | TRBJ2-2 | 16 | TRBV7-9
CSGDRGKETQYF | TRBD1 | TRBJ2-5 | 12 | TRBV29-1
CASSLEDEQFF | - | TRBJ2-1 | 11 | TRBV7-9
CASSSGPYKPSNYGYTF | - | TRBJ1-2 | 17 | TRBV7-9
CASSRRTDYEQYF | - | TRBJ2-7 | 13 | TRBV11-2
CASSFGRGSAGHYEQYF | - | TRBJ2-7 | 17 | TRBV5-8
CASSQEAFFNEQFF | - | TRBJ2-1 | 14 | TRBV4-2
CASSQSVETVYGYTF | - | TRBJ1-2 | 15 | TRBV18
CASSTGTEGTQYF | TRBD1 | TRBJ2-5 | 13 | TRBV7-3
CASGTATGIDTQYF | - | TRBJ2-3 | 14 | TRBV5-1
CASDNGRGGLAEAFF | - | TRBJ1-1 | 15 | TRBV5-5
CASSLILDLGYTF | - | TRBJ1-2 | 13 | TRBV5-1
CASSLGFAKLFF | - | TRBJ1-4 | 12 | TRBV12-3/TRBV12-4
CASTPGTSGSRGGSYNEQFF | TRBD2 | TRBJ2-1 | 20 | TRBV19
CASSLDRGRSTGELFF | TRBD1 | TRBJ2-2 | 16 | TRBV5-1
CASSLLNEQFF | - | TRBJ2-1 | 11 | TRBV27
CASSLRRGNTEAFF | - | TRBJ1-1 | 14 | TRBV11-2
CASSLASGSGTEAFF | - | TRBJ1-1 | 15 | TRBV7-2
CASTTPWARGYTF | - | TRBJ1-2 | 13 | TRBV6-5
CASSVDRGGYNEQFF | TRBD2 | TRBJ2-1 | 15 | TRBV9
CASSPPTAPSGNTIYF | - | TRBJ1-3 | 16 | TRBV18
CASSRTGVLDSPLHF | - | TRBJ1-6 | 15 | TRBV6-5
CASSRNRDGYGYTF | - | TRBJ1-2 | 14 | TRBV7-8
CASSLGQGNQPQHF | TRBD1 | TRBJ1-5 | 14 | TRBV3-1/TRBV3-2
CASSQGTGWRGYTF | - | TRBJ1-2 | 14 | TRBV14
CASSLRSNQPQHF | - | TRBJ1-5 | 13 | TRBV27
CASSNRSFGIQYF | - | TRBJ2-4 | 13 | TRBV9
CAISEGGQYGYTF | TRBD1 | TRBJ1-2 | 13 | TRBV10-3
CASSEVQPAGYGYTF | - | TRBJ1-2 | 15 | TRBV6-1
CASSLISSNYGYTF | - | TRBJ1-2 | 14 | TRBV5-4
CASSSPGDGNTIYF | - | TRBJ1-3 | 14 | TRBV5-1
CASSIDGDVYGYTF | - | TRBJ1-2 | 14 | TRBV19